Listed here is a single T cell receptor (beta chain). Its specificity is not known. This specimen comes from a study of CD8+CD57+ T cells in acquired aplastic anemia. For the study at large: Across the sorted CD4+ and CD8+ cells, DNA amounts averaged 3.2 ug.

Genomic DNA acted as the template from which TCR beta VDJ combination and CDR3 sequence profiling were carried out. TCRdb re-analysed the reads in MiXCR, keeping a single row per CDR3 protein. This table holds about 180,000 distinct CDR3 sequences, about 44% found once. V was cut by 5 bases and J by 1 base, with 12 bases left in between. This CDR3 has 14 residues. Germline V lookup: CDR1 LNHDA, CDR2 SQIVND (reference sequence). General study points: Patients and controls turned out to have roughly 31 CD8+ CDR3 sequences in common.

It was patients with CD8+CD57+ cell expansion by flow cytometry who were chosen for sequencing. All participating patients were living with severe acquired aplastic anemia. V gene TRBV19 combines with J gene TRBJ2-7, with D possibly called TRBD1 or TRBD2 (5 bases each). Sequences were obtained from sorted CD4+, CD8+, or CD8+CD57+ T cells (not recorded which) from PBMCs. The receptor was derived from a human donor with aplastic anemia. The CDR3 DNA reads TGTGCCAGTAGTGTAGGGACGGGATCCTACGAGCAGTACTTC. Amino acids: CASSVGTGSYEQYF.